Following are 2 T cell receptor beta chains from one sample sequenced in a study of blood T cell repertoires in COVID-19. Assay used: immunoSEQ multiplex PCR; TCRdb lists only in-frame clones, some missing. In the table there are approximately 200,000 clones, about 90% of which are singletons. Sequences were obtained from PBMCs or T cells enriched from blood (not recorded which). The receptor set was obtained from a woman aged 25 to 39 who had been exposed to COVID-19.

The sample holds one count of this clone. The chain recombines TRBV30 with TRBJ2-7; 10 bases are a match to TRBD1. Looked up from germline, CDR1 is GTSNPN and CDR2 is SVGIG (reference sequence). There are 13 residues in the CDR3. V lost 7 bases and J lost 1; bases outside the gene matches: 4. CDR3 coding DNA: TGTGCCTCTGGGGGACAGGGGTCCTACGAGCAGTACTTC. Protein: CASGGQGSYEQYF.

In its sample, this clone was seen once. The chain has TRBV2 and TRBJ1-4; 11 bases are a match to TRBD1. The germline gives CDR1 SNHLY, CDR2 FYNNEI. The V segment lost 6 bases and the J segment 2 bases; nucleotides outside the gene matches: 2. The length of the CDR3 is 15 residues. CDR3 DNA sequence: TGTGCCAGCAGCGGACAGGGGGCCACTAATGAAAAACTGTTTTTT. Its protein product is CASSGQGATNEKLFF. The whole variable domain, filled in from reference TRBV2 and TRBJ1-4, reads EPEVTQTPSHQVTQMGQEVILRCVPISNHLYFYWYRQILGQKVEFLVSFYNNEISEKSEIFDDQFSVERPDGSNFTLKIRSTKLEDSAMYFCASSGQGATNEKLFFGSGTQLSVL.